This T cell receptor (beta chain) was recorded in a study of monozygotic twins with inflammatory bowel disease (dated by TCRdb to the late 2010s). Notes on the research overall: The full study comprised around 28 monozygotic twin pairs: nine German pairs (four IBD-concordant, five IBD-discordant) and 19 IBD-discordant Danish pairs. The search for disease-associated traits relied mainly on comparing IBD patients with their genetically identical healthy co-twins within discordant pairs. Each individual had, on average, about 151 000 unique TCRalpha sequences and 181 000 unique TCRbeta sequences available for analysis. Broader findings and caveats from the paper: The results gave no support for a single strong signal or clonotype linked to IBD. Concordant and discordant twins showed no difference in repertoire similarity, possibly because of limited statistical power. Compared with healthy twins, IBD patients had fewer clonotypes in common with other individuals, a difference most pronounced in patients showing signs of disease activity. Differing immunosuppressive treatments among patients may have added background noise and inter-individual variability to the repertoires. The analysis was unable to tell different T cell subtypes apart. IBD patients had lower TCRbeta repertoire diversity, measured by the inverse Simpson index, than their healthy co-twins.

Notes on this clonotype: There is no known antigen for this receptor.

A roughly 2.5 ml peripheral blood sample was drawn into PAXgene tubes per donor and stored at -80°C. Without T cell sorting, total RNA was isolated from whole blood using the PAXgene blood miRNA kit on an automated QIAcube. Peripheral blood from monozygotic twin pairs concordant or discordant for inflammatory bowel disease was subjected to deep TCRalpha and TCRbeta repertoire profiling with unique molecular barcoding. For every twin pair, smoking habits were documented, and each individual was categorised as a current, former or never smoker. Library prep was done by 5' RACE. For each TCR library, 3,000 to 4,000 ng of total RNA was used. For each sample, cDNA synthesis with SMARTScribe reverse transcriptase was split into eight separate reactions. Unique molecular identifiers containing a 6-nucleotide sample barcode were introduced through template switching during cDNA synthesis. Amplification of TCRalpha and TCRbeta cDNA involved two nested PCRs of around 15 and 9 cycles, and each PCR was followed by bead purification. Before amplification, the cDNA was both treated with uracil DNA-glycosylase and purified with the QIAquick PCR purification kit. The second PCR was the step at which Illumina TruSeq-compatible adapters and sample-specific barcodes were added. TapeStation and Qubit were used to check library quality and concentration, and around 5 ng of each library went into the pool. Sequencing of pooled libraries was carried out on an Illumina HiSeq2500 single-index Rapid Run using 2 x 100 bp reads and custom sequencing primers. Per the original workflow: MiGEC version 1.2.6 was used for UMI-based consensus assembly, which corrected PCR and sequencing errors. MiXCR version 2.1.1 was used to carry out V(D)J alignment, clonotype assembly and CDR3 extraction. To normalise gene usage, clonotype sharing and MAIT/NKT TCR abundance, the analysis used the top 1000, 10 000 and 20 000 clonotypes per sample. Diversity was computed as the inverse Simpson index with the vegan R package after downsampling to 27 000 UMIs. Paired Mann-Whitney U tests were applied to discordant twin pairs, and Benjamini-Hochberg correction was used for multiple testing. The reads, reprocessed by TCRdb, yield one row per CDR3 protein sequence and no DNA. What appears here as the V and J calls and clone size reflects TCRdb's work, not the paper's. The sample table includes under 200,000 distinct CDR3 sequences. The ten most abundant clones make up more than 2.5% of the sample.

The CDR3 sequence holds 12 residues, the cysteine and phenylalanine included. No DNA sequence is on record. Via the germline V gene, CDR1 is SQVTM and CDR2 ANQGSEA. Input material: blood. The receptor chain draws on TRBV29-1 and TRBJ1-2; TCRdb's assignment of TRBD1 cannot be checked, as there is no DNA. The sequence was obtained from a human donor with ulcerative colitis or Crohn's disease, or a healthy co-twin of an affected twin (not recorded which). Here the CDR3 is given as CSVSRTGHGYTF.